The 9 T cell receptor beta chains below were found in one sample sequenced in a study of blood T cell repertoires in COVID-19. Some clones are missing from TCRdb's copy, which holds only in-frame ones; the method was immunoSEQ multiplex PCR. This table holds a few hundred thousand clones, roughly 81% found once. The sample comprised peripheral blood. All receptors derive from a man aged 40-49 years with acute or convalescent COVID-19.

The chain uses TRBV7-9 and TRBJ2-5; D is possibly TRBD2 (6 bases). The germline V and J ends were trimmed by 2 bases and 0 bases, with 7 bases remaining between them. Germline-derived CDR1 and CDR2 are SEHNR and FQNEAQ (reference sequence). The length of the CDR3 is 14 residues. The CDR3 region has the DNA TGTGCCAGCAGCTTAAGACTAGACCAAGAGACCCAGTACTTC. Protein product: CASSLRLDQETQYF.

This chain joins TRBV10-3 and TRBJ1-6, with 7 positions matching TRBD1. The CDR3 consists of 16 residues. With 2 bases clipped from V and 5 bases from J, the junction kept 6 bases outside the gene matches. Per the germline V gene, CDR1 is ENHRY and CDR2 is SYGVKD. As DNA, the CDR3 is TGTGCCATCAGTGAGGGCTCCGGGACAGATAATTCACCCCTCCACTTT. It specifies CAISEGSGTDNSPLHF.

This clone was detected only a few times. V and J are TRBV9 and TRBJ1-2; D might be TRBD1 (5 bases). CDR1 is SGDLS, CDR2 YYNGEE, per germline. V lost 1 base, J lost 2 bases, and 12 bases lay in between. There are 15 residues in the CDR3. In nucleotides, the CDR3 is TGTGCCAGCAGCGTAAGTTCTGGGGCCAACTATGGCTACACCTTC. The encoded protein is CASSVSSGANYGYTF.

The V and J genes are TRBV19 and TRBJ2-2; TRBD2 matches at 8 bases. The ends lost 3 bases at V and 4 bases at J; junction bases unmatched: 10. This CDR3 is built from 17 residues. The germline V gene encodes CDR1 LNHDA and CDR2 SQIVND (reference sequence). In DNA, the CDR3 is TGTGCCAGTAGTATCCCGGGGGGGGCGCGGGGCACCGGGGAGCTGTTTTTT. Its protein product is CASSIPGGARGTGELFF.

J is TRBJ1-2 and V is TRBV2; TRBD1 matches 7 bases. The junction had 0 bases not matched to a gene; V was cut back by 2 bases and J by 0 bases. The CDR3 has 14 residues. Germline assignment: CDR1 SNHLY and CDR2 FYNNEI. CDR3 residues: CASSEQGANYGYTF. The CDR3, as DNA: TGTGCCAGCAGTGAACAGGGGGCTAACTATGGCTACACCTTC.

This CDR3 reads CASRQGGFPSNQPQHF. The DNA for the CDR3 is TGTGCCAGTAGGCAGGGTGGTTTTCCGAGCAATCAGCCCCAGCATTTT. The chain has TRBV19 and TRBJ1-5; weak D call: TRBD1 (5 bases). V dropped 6 bases and J dropped 1 base, with 16 bases sitting between them. The CDR3 extends over 16 amino acids. CDR1 and CDR2 from the germline V gene are LNHDA and SQIVND (reference sequence).

V usage is TRBV10-2 and J usage is TRBJ2-7, with 7 bases aligning to TRBD2. The CDR3 contains 14 residues. The J segment lost 5 bases and the V segment lost 3 bases, leaving 7 bases of the junction unmatched. Germline V CDR1 and CDR2: WSHSY, SAAADI. The CDR3 spells CASSDGLVFDEQYF. The CDR3 DNA follows: TGCGCCAGCAGTGATGGACTAGTGTTCGACGAGCAGTACTTC.

V is TRBV4-1 and J is TRBJ1-1; D is perhaps TRBD1 (6 bases). Trimming removed 4 bases from V and 1 base from J, with 13 bases in between. Germline CDR1 reads MGHRA; CDR2 reads YSYEKL. The CDR3 spans 15 residues. CDR3 protein: CASSPPGHPNTEAFF. CDR3 sequence (DNA): TGCGCCAGCAGCCCTCCGGGACACCCGAACACTGAAGCTTTCTTT.

This sequence joins TRBV9 and TRBJ2-3; TRBD2 matches 8 bases. After removal of 0 bases from V and 0 bases from J, the junction contained 15 bases not matched to a gene. The germline gives CDR1 SGDLS, CDR2 YYNGEE. This CDR3 has 20 amino acids. CDR3 DNA: TGTGCCAGCAGCGTAGGACTAGCGAGGAGGGAGCTCATGAGCACAGATACGCAGTATTTT. Its protein product is CASSVGLARRELMSTDTQYF.